This T cell receptor (beta chain) was sequenced for a study of human CD4 T cells and Enterobacteriaceae (TCRdb year 2020). Notes on the research overall: E. coli, K. pneumoniae, E. aerogenes, S. flexneri, S. sonnei, S. typhimurium and S. aureus were used as stimulating bacteria and were heat-inactivated after culture.

General conclusions and limits of the study: Enterobacteriaceae-reactive repertoires were polyclonal but contained fewer clonotypes than S. aureus- or M. tuberculosis-reactive repertoires, and co-clustering of the Enterobacteriaceae-reactive repertoires together was observed. Clonotypes shared among Enterobacteriaceae cultures accounted for about 25-55% of unique rearrangements but about 60-93% of templates, while sharing with control bacteria was rare.

This clone is judged large (0.1 to 1%). The record has no base qualities; no much larger clone is one base away. From V the trimming removes 4 bases and from J it removes 8 bases, while the gene matches leave 7 bases of the junction unaccounted for. The CDR3 runs 14 residues from the cysteine to the phenylalanine. Only the CDR3 part of the read is kept: 42 bases, read in frame from the first base. CDR1 and CDR2 are read off the germline V gene (reference sequence) as SGHKS and YYEKEE. CFSE-low antigen-reactive cultures were sequenced at survey level, with detection sensitivity of one cell in 40,000. The QIAamp DNA Micro Kit was used to extract genomic DNA from cell pellets, and spectrophotometry was used to check the DNA quantity and purity. The immunoSEQ multiplex PCR assay was used to amplify TCR Vbeta CDR3 regions. The Illumina HiSeq platform was used to sequence the amplicons. The retrieved sequences were 87 nucleotides in length and included the CDR3 region. In the source study's methods: Each unique productive TCR Vbeta nucleotide sequence counted as a clonotype and was quantified by productive template frequency from ImmunoSEQ Analyzer V3.0. Expanded clonotypes were defined using a threshold set at the top 5th percentile of each repertoire ranked by frequency. Repertoire overlap was computed as Chao-Jaccard with the R package fossil and visualized by nonmetric multidimensional scaling with the R package MASS. The source is immuneACCESS, and TCRdb retained only in-frame sequences with V and J called. Part of the clones is not carried over; for the studies checked, unresolved V genes explain less than half of this, and the remainder is unexplained. V and J calls and clone size are those listed in that table; D and trimming were worked out from the DNA. The sample table lists roughly 98 clones, 40% of them with a count of one. The ten biggest clones cover about two fifths of the sample.

Proliferating activated T cells were FACS-sorted as CFSE-low CD25+ ICOS+ cells after 6-7 days. Sorted memory CD4+ T cells were CFSE-labeled and cultured at a 2:1 ratio with irradiated autologous monocytes pulsed with antigen. Memory CD4+ T cells, defined as all CD4+ cells other than CD45RA+CCR7+CD95- naive cells, were FACS-sorted on a FACSAria III to a purity of over 95%. Healthy donor blood was obtained from blood donation centers in Switzerland. Positive selection with CD4 and CD14 magnetic microbeads was used to enrich total CD4+ T cells and monocytes. Before sorting, CD8+, CD14+, CD16+, CD56+, CD19+ and CD25-bright cells were excluded. Heat inactivation of the bacteria was done at 60 degrees C for 2 hours, with the bacteria added at 1.5 to 2 particles per monocyte, while M. tuberculosis lysate was used at 3 ug/ml. The TCR Vbeta genes were sequenced from CFSE-low memory CD4+ T cells that had proliferated after primary stimulation with Enterobacteriaceae or with control bacteria. Each bacteria-reactive repertoire was analyzed in two to four different donors across two independent experiments. Peripheral blood mononuclear cells were isolated from donor blood using Ficoll-Paque Plus.

The clonotype comes from a human donor in good health. The sequence is built from TRBV5-5 and TRBJ1-4, and 8 junction bases match TRBD1. The sequenced sample consisted of bacteria-reactive CD4+ T cells grown in culture. The cell subset or site label corresponds to: CFSE-low proliferating memory CD4 T cells sorted after in vitro stimulation with a heat-inactivated bacterium or M. tuberculosis lysate. The DNA is TGTGCCAGCAGCCGAAACAGGGGGGACGAAAAACTGTTTTTT. Its amino acids are CASSRNRGDEKLFF.